This passage covers 20 T cell receptor beta chains from one sample sequenced in a study of blood T cell repertoires in COVID-19. Measured with immunoSEQ multiplex PCR; TCRdb has only the in-frame clones, and not every one. This table has approximately 230,000 clones, around four fifths appearing once. What was sequenced was peripheral blood. These receptors originate from a man older than 75 with acute or convalescent COVID-19.

The rearrangement joins TRBV3-1 (or the pseudogene TRBV3-2) to TRBJ2-7, with 7 bases aligning to TRBD2. Germline V gene data show CDR1 as LGHDT and CDR2 as YNNKEL (reference sequence). The junction had 6 bases not matched to a gene; V was cut back by 4 bases and J by 6 bases. The CDR3 contains 13 residues. The CDR3 DNA sequence: TGTGCCAGCAGCCCAGATGGGGGGGGCGAGCAGTACTTC. Translation: CASSPDGGGEQYF.

This clone is a singleton in its sample. The chain employs TRBV9 and TRBJ2-7, with 10 bases lining up with TRBD1. The CDR3 has 15 amino acids. V trimming: 0 bases; J trimming: 3 bases; junction bases outside the gene matches: 3. Germline loops: CDR1 SGDLS, CDR2 YYNGEE. The CDR3 DNA reads TGTGCCAGCAGCGTAGAGGACAGGGGGTACTACGAGCAGTACTTC. Translated: CASSVEDRGYYEQYF.

CDR3 in amino acids: CASSYRTGTEEKLFF. The DNA of the CDR3 is TGTGCCAGCAGCTATCGGACAGGGACCGAGGAAAAACTGTTTTTT. The rearrangement links TRBV7-9 to TRBJ1-4, with TRBD1 matching over 8 bases. Trimming removed 4 bases from V and 8 bases from J; junction bases left unmatched: 9. Germline V gene sequence: CDR1 SEHNR, CDR2 FQNEAQ (reference sequence). The CDR3 contains 15 residues.

This rearrangement joins TRBV2 to TRBJ2-1, with D possibly being TRBD1 (6 bases). With 3 bases removed from V and 3 bases from J, the gap between germline ends came to 15 bases. Per the germline V gene, CDR1 is SNHLY and CDR2 is FYNNEI. The CDR3 contains 16 residues. CDR3 residues: CASSEKGVASYNEQFF. The CDR3 DNA follows: TGTGCCAGCAGTGAGAAGGGGGTCGCTAGCTACAATGAGCAGTTCTTC.

This chain uses TRBV6-1 with TRBJ2-2; D might be TRBD1 (5 bases). Germline CDR1 is MNHNS and CDR2 is SASEGT. The V gene lost 0 bases and the J gene lost 5 bases, with 10 bases spanning the gap. The CDR3 loop spans 15 amino acids. The CDR3 loop reads CASSEAWKGTGELFF. The CDR3 coding sequence is TGTGCCAGCAGTGAAGCGTGGAAGGGGACCGGGGAGCTGTTTTTT.

The J gene is TRBJ1-2, the V gene TRBV21-1; TRBD1 reflects the table's D call only, with no check against the DNA. TRBV21-1 is given as a pseudogene. CDR3 size: 15 residues. The CDR3 DNA reads TGTGCCAGCAGCAAAAATGGGCAGGGCCACTATGGCTACACCTTC. Translated: CASSKNGQGHYGYTF.

The sample holds one count of this clone. The chain has TRBV7-2 and TRBJ1-1; D uncertain. Trimming left V 1 base short and J 1 base short, with 10 bases between. Germline V gives CDR1 SGHTA, CDR2 FQGNSA. This CDR3 region has 15 residues. CDR3 DNA: TGTGCCAGCAGCTTAGGGTCCAGAAAGAACACTGAAGCTTTCTTT. Amino acid sequence: CASSLGSRKNTEAFF.

The V call is TRBV7-9, the J call TRBJ2-2, with 9 bases that match TRBD2. Germline V gene lookup returns CDR1 SEHNR and CDR2 FQNEAQ (reference sequence). V trimming: 1 base; J trimming: 7 bases; junction bases outside the gene matches: 7. CDR3 size: 16 residues. The CDR3 loop reads CASSLDLAGADGELFF. In nucleotides, the CDR3 is TGTGCCAGCAGCTTAGATTTAGCGGGAGCGGACGGGGAGCTGTTTTTT.

V gene TRBV5-1 combines with J gene TRBJ2-1; 12 bases are a match to TRBD2. This CDR3 is built from 15 residues. Germline-derived CDR1 and CDR2 are SGHRS and YFSETQ. With V trimmed by 0 bases and J by 7 bases, 2 bases remained unmatched. CDR3 amino acids: CASSLASGRGNEQFF. The CDR3, as DNA: TGCGCCAGCAGCTTGGCTAGCGGGAGGGGGAATGAGCAGTTCTTC.

This clone was detected only a few times. J is TRBJ1-5 and V is TRBV27, with 7 bases aligning to TRBD1. CDR3 length equals 16 residues. Germline CDR1 MNHEY, CDR2 SMNVEV (reference sequence). J was trimmed by 0 bases and V by 7 bases; bases with no gene match: 9. The CDR3 DNA reads TGTGCCAGCAAGGACAGGAGCGGCGATAGCAATCAGCCCCAGCATTTT. Protein sequence: CASKDRSGDSNQPQHF.

This sequence joins TRBV5-1 and TRBJ1-6; TRBD1 is a possible D gene (6 bases). The CDR3 spans 15 residues. V was cut by 0 bases and J by 5 bases, with 9 bases left in between. CDR1 and CDR2 (germline): SGHRS, YFSETQ. Written as DNA, the CDR3 is TGCGCCAGCAGCTTGGGACCAGGGGATAATTCACCCCTCCACTTT. It encodes CASSLGPGDNSPLHF.

The chain couples TRBV28 to TRBJ1-5; perhaps TRBD1 as D (5 bases). The germline CDR1 and CDR2 sequences are MDHEN and SYDVKM. CDR3 length: 14 residues. Trimming removed 5 bases at V and 3 bases at J, with 11 bases between. CDR3 coding DNA: TGTGCCAGCAGTCAGGGTGGGAACAATCAGCCCCAGCATTTT. This sequence encodes CASSQGGNNQPQHF.

The genes are TRBV1 and TRBJ2-1; TRBD2 is the table's D call, not checked against the DNA. TRBV1 is deemed a pseudogene. The CDR3 spans 19 residues. CDR3 protein: CTSSQDQLAGPSSYNEQFF. In nucleotides, the CDR3 is TGCACCAGCAGCCAAGATCAATTAGCGGGGCCCAGCTCCTACAATGAGCAGTTCTTC.

This clone was counted only a few times. This sequence joins TRBV19 and TRBJ1-5, with TRBD1 matching 9 bases. V shed 10 bases, J shed 9 bases, and the junction held 16 bases outside the gene matches. CDR1 LNHDA and CDR2 SQIVND come from the germline V gene (reference sequence). This CDR3 is built from 15 residues. The CDR3 region is CATSQGQGVVWPQHF. Here the CDR3 DNA reads TGTGCCACTTCCCAGGGACAGGGTGTAGTATGGCCCCAGCATTTT.

The genes are TRBV3-1 (or the pseudogene TRBV3-2) and TRBJ2-1, with TRBD2 as a possible D gene (6 bases). The CDR3 contains 17 residues. The V gene lost 4 bases and the J gene lost 0 bases, with 16 bases spanning the gap. Germline loops: CDR1 LGHDT, CDR2 YNNKEL (reference sequence). The CDR3 region has the DNA TGTGCCAGCAGCCCACGACGCGGGAAGAGCTCCTACAATGAGCAGTTCTTC. Its protein product is CASSPRRGKSSYNEQFF.

This chain uses TRBV3-1 (or the pseudogene TRBV3-2) with TRBJ1-4; the match to TRBD1 covers 7 bases. The CDR3 runs 15 residues. Germline V gene sequence: CDR1 LGHDT, CDR2 YNNKEL (reference sequence). V lost 2 bases to trimming and J lost 3 bases; unmatched junction nucleotides: 3. CDR3 nucleotide sequence: TGTGCCAGCAGCCAAAGGACAGGCGCTAATGAAAAACTGTTTTTT. It codes for CASSQRTGANEKLFF.

The V and J genes are TRBV6-4 and TRBJ2-5; TRBD1 agrees at 7 bases. CDR1 is MRHNA, CDR2 SNTAGT, per germline. The trim removed 6 bases at V and 4 bases at J, leaving 14 bases unmatched. The CDR3 has 16 residues. The CDR3 coding sequence is TGTGCCAGCAGAGTCGCTTCCGACAGGGCGGGAGAGACCCAGTACTTC. Protein sequence: CASRVASDRAGETQYF.

As to this clone: This CDR3 is also generated by other DNA sequences in the sample. This chain connects TRBV27 to TRBJ2-7; TRBD2 matches 9 bases. The CDR3 sequence is 13 residues long. Germline V lookup: CDR1 MNHEY, CDR2 SMNVEV (reference sequence). The V gene end was trimmed by 6 bases and the J gene end by 0 bases; junction bases not matched to a gene: 0. CDR3 in DNA: TGTGCCAGCAGGACTAGCGGCTCCTACGAGCAGTACTTC. This gives the protein CASRTSGSYEQYF.

J is TRBJ1-2 and V is TRBV7-9; D unclear. V was clipped by 1 base and J by 12 bases, with 12 bases between them. This CDR3 spans 12 amino acids. CDR1 SEHNR and CDR2 FQNEAQ come from the germline V gene (reference sequence). The chain's CDR3 is CASSLGASFNTF. CDR3 coding DNA: TGTGCCAGCAGCTTAGGCGCAAGTTTTAACACCTTC. Combining the CDR3 with reference TRBV7-9 and TRBJ1-2 gives the whole variable domain DTGVSQNPRHKITKRGQNVTFRCDPISEHNRLYWYRQTLGQGPEFLTYFQNEAQLEKSRLLSDRFSAERPKGSFSTLEIQRTEQGDSAMYLCASSLGASFNTFGSGTRLTVV.

J is TRBJ2-3 and V is TRBV5-1; TRBD2 matches 9 bases. The CDR3 is 16 amino acids. Trimming cost V 4 bases and J 2 bases; bases outside gene matches: 8. CDR1 and CDR2 (germline): SGHRS, YFSETQ. CDR3 nucleotide sequence: TGCGCCAGCAGCCCCCCCGCGGGGGGGTTCACAGATACGCAGTATTTT. It specifies CASSPPAGGFTDTQYF.